Following are 10 T cell receptor beta chains from one sample sequenced in a study of CD8 T cells in ankylosing spondylitis. Using its own MiXCR run on the 5' RACE reads, TCRdb lists one record per CDR3 protein. The sample records 300,000 to 350,000 distinct CDR3 sequences, under 25% being singletons. The specimen sequenced was blood, either unsorted or a sorted T cell fraction (not recorded which). The source of these receptors is a female donor with ankylosing spondylitis or in good health (not recorded which).

This chain uses TRBV12-3 or TRBV12-4 with TRBJ1-2; maybe TRBD1 (6 bases). The CDR3 extends over 19 amino acids. The ends were cut back, 3 bases at V and 6 bases at J, with 29 bases in the middle. The CDR3 DNA is TGTGCCAGCAGTTTTGATCCACCCGGCAAGCGGGGGCAGGGGAATGGCTACACCTTC. Its translation is CASSFDPPGKRGQGNGYTF.

This clonotype was found many times. The CDR3 region is CASSLVASGSGVYNEQFF. CDR3 DNA: TGTGCCAGCAGCTTAGTGGCTAGCGGCTCTGGGGTTTACAATGAGCAGTTCTTC. The gene calls are TRBV7-9 and TRBJ2-1; 7 bases are shared with TRBD2. Germline CDR1 and CDR2: SEHNR and FQNEAQ (reference sequence). The CDR3 spans 18 residues. The V segment lost 1 base and the J segment 4 bases; nucleotides outside the gene matches: 13. The whole variable domain, remainder taken from reference TRBV7-9 and TRBJ2-1, is DTGVSQNPRHKITKRGQNVTFRCDPISEHNRLYWYRQTLGQGPEFLTYFQNEAQLEKSRLLSDRFSAERPKGSFSTLEIQRTEQGDSAMYLCASSLVASGSGVYNEQFFGPGTRLTVL.

In DNA form, the CDR3 reads TGTGCCAGCAGCCCTGCGCGAGCGAGACAAGAGACCCAGTACTTC. Amino acid sequence: CASSPARARQETQYF. This chain links TRBV7-9 with TRBJ2-5; D gene unclear. V was clipped by 5 bases and J by 2 bases, with 15 bases between them. CDR3 length equals 15 residues. Germline V gene lookup returns CDR1 SEHNR and CDR2 FQNEAQ (reference sequence). The full variable domain, in which reference TRBV7-9 and TRBJ2-5 provide the parts outside the CDR3, is DTGVSQNPRHKITKRGQNVTFRCDPISEHNRLYWYRQTLGQGPEFLTYFQNEAQLEKSRLLSDRFSAERPKGSFSTLEIQRTEQGDSAMYLCASSPARARQETQYFGPGTRLLVL.

This chain joins TRBV7-8 and TRBJ2-3, with TRBD2 matching 7 bases. The CDR3 runs to 17 residues. With V trimmed by 4 bases and J by 1 base, 11 bases remained unmatched. The V gene's germline CDR1 is SGHVS and CDR2 FQNEAQ. CDR3 sequence (DNA): TGTGCCAGCAGCTCCGCCTTACTAGCGCCTGGCACAGATACGCAGTATTTT. This encodes CASSSALLAPGTDTQYF.

In its sample, this clonotype was seen a few times. CDR3 in DNA: TGTGCCTGGAACCGGGGGGGCACTGAAGCTTTCTTT. It yields the protein CAWNRGGTEAFF. The chain links TRBV30 to TRBJ1-1; D is perhaps TRBD1 (5 bases). Trimming stripped 4 bases from V and 4 bases from J, with 10 bases between. This CDR3 contains 12 residues. CDR1 GTSNPN and CDR2 SVGIG come from the germline V gene (reference sequence).

This clonotype was observed a few times. The chain has TRBV12-3 or TRBV12-4 and TRBJ2-1; 11 bases fit TRBD2. CDR3 length: 15 residues. The V gene end was trimmed by 6 bases and the J gene end by 7 bases; junction bases not matched to a gene: 8. The CDR3: CASRSLAGGPNEQFF. The CDR3 nucleotides read TGTGCCAGCAGGTCATTAGCGGGAGGGCCAAATGAGCAGTTCTTC.

Worth noting for this clonotype: A much bigger clone sits one base away, suggesting this may be a read error. The chain has TRBV5-6 and TRBJ2-1; TRBD1 matches at 8 bases. The CDR3 loop spans 18 amino acids. Looked up from germline, CDR1 is SGHDT and CDR2 is YYEEEE. CDR3 nucleotide sequence: TGTGCCAGCAGTATGGGACAGGTAATTGGGACCTCCTACAATGAGCGGTTCTTC. Amino acid sequence: CASSMGQVIGTSYNERFF.

This chain links TRBV7-2 with TRBJ2-2, with 9 bases lining up with TRBD2. The CDR3 runs to 15 residues. Germline V gene data show CDR1 as SGHTA and CDR2 as FQGNSA. The V gene end was trimmed by 7 bases and the J gene end by 7 bases; junction bases not matched to a gene: 10. The chain's CDR3 is CASTRSGSQSGELFF. CDR3 DNA: TGTGCCAGCACCCGTAGCGGGAGCCAAAGCGGGGAGCTGTTTTTT. Full variable domain (missing parts from reference TRBV7-2 and TRBJ2-2): GAGVSQSPSNKVTEKGKDVELRCDPISGHTALYWYRQSLGQGLEFLIYFQGNSAPDKSGLPSDRFSAERTGGSVSTLTIQRTQQEDSAVYLCASTRSGSQSGELFFGEGSRLTVL.

This clonotype has a count of ten or more. In DNA, the CDR3 is TGTGCCACCAGCAGAGATTGGGGTGAGCAGTTCTTC. It encodes CATSRDWGEQFF. The gene calls are TRBV15 and TRBJ2-1; no definite D call. Germline V gene lookup returns CDR1 LNHNV and CDR2 YYDKDF (reference sequence). Between the trimmed V and J ends, which lost 0 bases and 9 bases, there was a span of 6 bases. There are 12 residues in the CDR3.

There are many counts of this clonotype. This chain joins TRBV29-1 and TRBJ2-2; 8 nucleotides align to TRBD2. CDR3 size: 13 residues. Losses at the gene ends were 7 bases for V and 4 bases for J; bases not matched to a gene: 5. Germline lookup yields CDR1 SQVTM and CDR2 ANQGSEA. The CDR3 nucleotides are TGCAGCGCTAGGACTAGCCGCACCGGGGAGCTGTTTTTT. This encodes CSARTSRTGELFF.